This TCR beta chain was recorded in a study of cytotoxic CD8 clonotypes in ibrutinib-treated CLL. Across the whole study: Across the patients, 11 were relapsed/refractory, more than 14 treatment-naive and some 17 IGHV unmutated.

This clone was observed once. The assay was immunoSEQ multiplex PCR, and TCRdb's table has in-frame clones only and misses some. Among about 300,000 clones listed, roughly 67% were seen once. The germline V and J ends were trimmed by 4 bases and 1 base, with 15 bases remaining between them. The CDR3 runs to 17 residues. Germline CDR1 and CDR2: SGHRS and YFSETQ. The receptor was derived from a human donor with chronic lymphocytic leukemia. This chain joins TRBV5-1 and TRBJ2-6, with D tentatively TRBD1 (5 bases). The sequenced sample was PBMCs, obtained after 36 months of ibrutinib treatment. The CDR3 DNA sequence: TGCGCCAGCAGCGCCGACAGAGCTTATTCTGGGGCCAACGTCCTGACTTTC. This translates into CASSADRAYSGANVLTF.